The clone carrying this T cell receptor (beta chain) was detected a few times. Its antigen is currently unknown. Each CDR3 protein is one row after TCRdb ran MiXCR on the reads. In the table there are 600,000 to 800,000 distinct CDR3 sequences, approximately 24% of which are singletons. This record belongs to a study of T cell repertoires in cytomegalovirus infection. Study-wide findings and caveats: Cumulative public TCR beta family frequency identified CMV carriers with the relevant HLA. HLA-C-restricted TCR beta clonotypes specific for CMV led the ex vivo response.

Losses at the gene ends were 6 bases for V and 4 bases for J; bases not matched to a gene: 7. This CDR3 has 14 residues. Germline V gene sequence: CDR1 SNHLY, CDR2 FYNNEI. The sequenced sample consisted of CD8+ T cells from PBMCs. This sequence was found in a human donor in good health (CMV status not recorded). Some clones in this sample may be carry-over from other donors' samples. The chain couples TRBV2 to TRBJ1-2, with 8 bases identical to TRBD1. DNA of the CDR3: TGTGCCAGCAGACCGGGACAGGCGGGCTATGGCTACACCTTC. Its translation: CASRPGQAGYGYTF.